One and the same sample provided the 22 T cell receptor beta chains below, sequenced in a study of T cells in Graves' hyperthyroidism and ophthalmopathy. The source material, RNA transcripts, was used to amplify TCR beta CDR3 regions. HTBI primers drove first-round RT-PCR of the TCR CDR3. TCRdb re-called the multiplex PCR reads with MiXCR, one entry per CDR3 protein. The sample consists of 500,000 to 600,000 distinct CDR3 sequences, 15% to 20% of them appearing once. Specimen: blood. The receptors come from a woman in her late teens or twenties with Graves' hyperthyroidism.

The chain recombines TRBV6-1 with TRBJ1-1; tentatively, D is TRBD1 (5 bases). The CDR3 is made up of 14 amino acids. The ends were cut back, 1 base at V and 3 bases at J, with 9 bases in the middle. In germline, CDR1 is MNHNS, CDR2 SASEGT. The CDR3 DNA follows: TGTGCCAGCAGTGAAGTCGGGGGAGACACTGAAGCTTTCTTT. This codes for CASSEVGGDTEAFF.

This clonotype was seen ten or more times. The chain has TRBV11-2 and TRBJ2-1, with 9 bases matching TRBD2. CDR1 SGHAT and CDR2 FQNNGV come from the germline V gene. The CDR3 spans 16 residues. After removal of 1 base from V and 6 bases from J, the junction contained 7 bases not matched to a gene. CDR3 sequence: CASSLVGGGASNEQFF. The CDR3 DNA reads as TGTGCCAGCAGCTTAGTCGGCGGGGGGGCAAGCAATGAGCAGTTCTTC.

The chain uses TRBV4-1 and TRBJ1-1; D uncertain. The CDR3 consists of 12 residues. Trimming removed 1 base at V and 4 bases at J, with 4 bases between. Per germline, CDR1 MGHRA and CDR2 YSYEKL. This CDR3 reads CASSQVFTEAFF. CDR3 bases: TGCGCCAGCAGCCAAGTTTTCACTGAAGCTTTCTTT.

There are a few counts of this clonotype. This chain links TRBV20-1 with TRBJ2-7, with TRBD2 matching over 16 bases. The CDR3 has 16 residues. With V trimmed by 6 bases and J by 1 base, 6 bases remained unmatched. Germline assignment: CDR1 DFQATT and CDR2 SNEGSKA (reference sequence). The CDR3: CSAAGTSGRGSYEQYF. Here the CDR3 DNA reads TGCAGTGCGGCCGGGACTAGCGGGAGGGGGTCCTACGAGCAGTACTTC.

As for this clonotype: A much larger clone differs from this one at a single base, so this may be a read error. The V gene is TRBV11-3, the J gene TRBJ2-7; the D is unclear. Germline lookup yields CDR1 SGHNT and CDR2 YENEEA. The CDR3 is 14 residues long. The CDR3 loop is CASSLAWASYEKYF. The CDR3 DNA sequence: TGTGCCAGCAGCTTAGCTTGGGCGTCCTACGAGAAGTACTTC.

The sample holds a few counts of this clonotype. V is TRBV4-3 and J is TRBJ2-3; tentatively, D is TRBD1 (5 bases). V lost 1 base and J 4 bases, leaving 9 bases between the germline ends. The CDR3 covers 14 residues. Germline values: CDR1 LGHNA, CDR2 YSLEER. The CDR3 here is CASSQGQSPDTQYF. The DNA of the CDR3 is TGCGCCAGCAGCCAAGGACAGAGCCCAGATACGCAGTATTTT.

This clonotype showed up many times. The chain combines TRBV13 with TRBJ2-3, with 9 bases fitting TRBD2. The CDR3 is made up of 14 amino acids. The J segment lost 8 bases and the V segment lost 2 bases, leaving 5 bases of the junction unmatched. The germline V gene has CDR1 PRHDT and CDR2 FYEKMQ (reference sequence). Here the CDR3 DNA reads TGTGCCAGCAGCTTACTAGCGGGGCCGGGTACGCAGTATTTT. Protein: CASSLLAGPGTQYF.

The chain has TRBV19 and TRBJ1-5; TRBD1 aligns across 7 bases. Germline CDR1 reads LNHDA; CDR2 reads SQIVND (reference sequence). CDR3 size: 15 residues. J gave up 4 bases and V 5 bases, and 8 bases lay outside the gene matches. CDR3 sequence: CASSLQPGQNQPQHF. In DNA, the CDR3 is TGTGCCAGTAGTCTCCAACCGGGACAGAATCAGCCCCAGCATTTT.

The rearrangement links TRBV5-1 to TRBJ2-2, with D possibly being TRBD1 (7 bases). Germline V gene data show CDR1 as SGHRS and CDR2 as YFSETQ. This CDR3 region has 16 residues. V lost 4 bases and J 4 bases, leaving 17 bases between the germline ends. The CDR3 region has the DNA TGCGCCAGCAGCCCGGAGGGTCCAGGGGGCACCGGGGAGCTGTTTTTT. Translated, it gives CASSPEGPGGTGELFF. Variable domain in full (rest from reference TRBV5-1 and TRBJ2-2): KAGVTQTPRYLIKTRGQQVTLSCSPISGHRSVSWYQQTPGQGLQFLFEYFSETQRNKGNFPGRFSGRQFSNSRSEMNVSTLELGDSALYLCASSPEGPGGTGELFFGEGSRLTVL.

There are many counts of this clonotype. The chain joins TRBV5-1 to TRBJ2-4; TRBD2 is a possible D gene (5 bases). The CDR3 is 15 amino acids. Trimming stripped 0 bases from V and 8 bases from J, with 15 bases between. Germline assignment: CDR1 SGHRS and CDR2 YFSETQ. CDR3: CASSLGRGIGDIQYF. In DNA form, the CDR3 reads TGCGCCAGCAGCTTGGGACGAGGGATCGGGGACATTCAGTACTTC.

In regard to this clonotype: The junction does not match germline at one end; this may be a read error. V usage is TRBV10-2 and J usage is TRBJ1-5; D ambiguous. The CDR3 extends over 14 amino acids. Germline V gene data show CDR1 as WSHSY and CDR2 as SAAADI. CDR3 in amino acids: CASSPTDSSQPQHF. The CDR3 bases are TGCGCCAGCAGTCCAACAGATAGCAGTCAGCCCCAGCATTTT.

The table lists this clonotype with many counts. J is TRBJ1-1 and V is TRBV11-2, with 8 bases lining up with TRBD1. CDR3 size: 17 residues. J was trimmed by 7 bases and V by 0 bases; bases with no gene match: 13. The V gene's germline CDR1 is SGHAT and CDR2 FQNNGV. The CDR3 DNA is TGTGCCAGCAGCTTAGATGGACAGGGCCGCCGCAATAGTGAAGCTTTCTTT. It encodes CASSLDGQGRRNSEAFF.

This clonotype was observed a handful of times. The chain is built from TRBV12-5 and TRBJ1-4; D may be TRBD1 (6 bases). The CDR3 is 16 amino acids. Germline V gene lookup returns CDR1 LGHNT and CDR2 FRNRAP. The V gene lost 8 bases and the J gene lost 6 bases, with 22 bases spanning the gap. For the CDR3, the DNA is TGTGCTAGTTCGCCCGCTGAGACAGGCGGAGATGAAAAACTGTTTTTT. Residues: CASSPAETGGDEKLFF.

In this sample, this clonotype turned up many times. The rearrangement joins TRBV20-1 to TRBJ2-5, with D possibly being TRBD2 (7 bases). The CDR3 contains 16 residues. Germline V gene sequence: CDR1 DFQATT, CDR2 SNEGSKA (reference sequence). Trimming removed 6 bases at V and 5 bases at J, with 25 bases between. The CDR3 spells CSAPALDEGGWETQYF. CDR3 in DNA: TGCAGTGCGCCCGCCTTAGATGAGGGGGGGTGGGAGACCCAGTACTTC.

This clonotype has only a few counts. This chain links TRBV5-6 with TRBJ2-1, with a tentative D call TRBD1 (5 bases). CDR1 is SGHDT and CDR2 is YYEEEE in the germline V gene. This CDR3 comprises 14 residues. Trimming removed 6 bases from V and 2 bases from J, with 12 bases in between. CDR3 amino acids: CASTPTETYNEQFF. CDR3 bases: TGTGCCAGCACCCCGACAGAAACCTACAATGAGCAGTTCTTC.

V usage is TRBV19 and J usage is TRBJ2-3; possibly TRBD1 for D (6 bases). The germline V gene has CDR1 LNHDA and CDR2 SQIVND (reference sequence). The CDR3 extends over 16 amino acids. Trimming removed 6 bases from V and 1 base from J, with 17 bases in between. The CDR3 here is CASSPGSWGRTDTQYF. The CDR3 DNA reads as TGTGCCAGTAGCCCCGGATCATGGGGGCGCACAGATACGCAGTATTTT. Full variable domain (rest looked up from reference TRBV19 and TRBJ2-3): DGGITQSPKYLFRKEGQNVTLSCEQNLNHDAMYWYRQDPGQGLRLIYYSQIVNDFQKGDIAEGYSVSREKKESFPLTVTSAQKNPTAFYLCASSPGSWGRTDTQYFGPGTRLTVL.

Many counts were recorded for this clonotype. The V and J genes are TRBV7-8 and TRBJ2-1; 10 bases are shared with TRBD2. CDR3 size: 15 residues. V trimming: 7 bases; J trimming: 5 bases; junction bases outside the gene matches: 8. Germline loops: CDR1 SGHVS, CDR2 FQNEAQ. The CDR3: CASTSASGGHNEQFF. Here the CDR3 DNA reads TGTGCCAGCACCTCGGCTAGCGGGGGACACAATGAGCAGTTCTTC.

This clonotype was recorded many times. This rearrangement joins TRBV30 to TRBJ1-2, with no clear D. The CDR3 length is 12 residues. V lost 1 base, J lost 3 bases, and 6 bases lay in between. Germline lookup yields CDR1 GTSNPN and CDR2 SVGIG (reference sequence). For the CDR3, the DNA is TGTGCCTGGAGTGATCGACACTATGGCTACACCTTC. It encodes CAWSDRHYGYTF. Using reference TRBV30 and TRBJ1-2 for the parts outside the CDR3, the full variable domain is SQTIHQWPATLVQPVGSPLSLECTVEGTSNPNLYWYRQAAGRGLQLLFYSVGIGQISSEVPQNLSASRPQDRQFILSSKKLLLSDSGFYLCAWSDRHYGYTFGSGTRLTVV.

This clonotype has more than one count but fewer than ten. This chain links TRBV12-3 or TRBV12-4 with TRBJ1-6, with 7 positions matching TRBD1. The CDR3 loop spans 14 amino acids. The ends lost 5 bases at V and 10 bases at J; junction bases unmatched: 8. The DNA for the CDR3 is TGTGCCAGCAGTCCAGAAGGGGGCCGATCACCCCTCCACTTT. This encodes CASSPEGGRSPLHF.

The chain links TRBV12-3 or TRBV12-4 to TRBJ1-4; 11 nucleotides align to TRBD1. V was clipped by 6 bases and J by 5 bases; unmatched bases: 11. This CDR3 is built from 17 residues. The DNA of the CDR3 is TGTGCCAGCAGCCGTCGGACAGGGGGCTCCGGGAATGAAAAACTGTTTTTT. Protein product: CASSRRTGGSGNEKLFF.

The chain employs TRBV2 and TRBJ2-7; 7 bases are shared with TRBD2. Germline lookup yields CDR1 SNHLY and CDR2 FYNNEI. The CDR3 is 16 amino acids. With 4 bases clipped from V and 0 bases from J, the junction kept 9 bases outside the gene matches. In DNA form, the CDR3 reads TGTGCCAGCAGTGGGGGACGCGGGGGAAGCTCCTACGAGCAGTACTTC. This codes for CASSGGRGGSSYEQYF.

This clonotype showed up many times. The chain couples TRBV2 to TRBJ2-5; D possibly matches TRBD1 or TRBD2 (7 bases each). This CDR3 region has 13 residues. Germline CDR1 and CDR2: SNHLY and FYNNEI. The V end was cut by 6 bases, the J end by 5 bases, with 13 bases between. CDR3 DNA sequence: TGTGCCAGCAGAGCGGGACAGCGGGAGACCCAGTACTTC. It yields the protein CASRAGQRETQYF. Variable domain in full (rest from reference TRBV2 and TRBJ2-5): EPEVTQTPSHQVTQMGQEVILRCVPISNHLYFYWYRQILGQKVEFLVSFYNNEISEKSEIFDDQFSVERPDGSNFTLKIRSTKLEDSAMYFCASRAGQRETQYFGPGTRLLVL.